This TCR beta chain was identified during a study of T-cell reconstitution after alpha-beta-depleted transplantation in children (dated by TCRdb to the mid-2010s). About the study as a whole: The study quantitatively tracked T-cell immune reconstitution after TCRalphabeta/CD19-depleted allogeneic hematopoietic cell transplantation in children using TCR repertoire profiling.

This sample's treatment or condition label indicates: allogeneic hematopoietic cell transplantation with graft depleted of TCRalphabeta T cells and CD19 B cells. Transplant recipients were children who received TCRalphabeta/CD19-depleted allogeneic hematopoietic cell grafts. Here is what the overall study found, with its caveats: In some patients, the high TCRbeta diversity seen at day 60 was put down to recipient T cells and intrathymic progenitors that had survived conditioning. Over subsequent months, a decline in hyperexpanded clone frequencies was noted, and after one year, T-cell counts and TCRbeta diversity were mostly ascribed to newly produced T cells. About two months after transplant, the apparently early recovery of alphabetaT-cell counts reportedly depended on just several hundred clones that had expanded rapidly and came from non-depleted graft cells.

As to this clonotype: This receptor's antigen is unknown. It has no much larger one-base neighbor in the sample; base qualities were not kept.

Library preparation employed PCR. For sequencing, an Illumina HiSeq 2500 was employed. Molecular barcoding was employed in the preparation of TCR libraries, with unique molecular identifiers being used to normalize TCRbeta repertoire quantification. The public sequencing data were trimmed at Q25 with fastp and processed into clonotypes with MiXCR by TCRdb, which kept only in-frame beta chains. Entries are consolidated by CDR3 protein sequence, retaining the most common genes and DNA. Here the sample has hundreds of thousands of distinct CDR3 sequences; around 14% occur a single time. About 0.77% of the sample is taken by the ten largest. The CDR3 starts with the cysteine, ends with the phenylalanine, and has 15 residues. Only the CDR3 portion is preserved as DNA: 45 bases, with reading frame beginning at the first base. V lost 5 bases and J lost 0 bases; the stretch between them is 13 bases long. CDR1 SGHAT and CDR2 FQNNGV were looked up in the germline V gene.

Source: PBMCs, taken before TCRalphabeta/CD19-depleted stem cell transplant. This TCR was recovered from a girl aged 2 to 9 with congenital amegakaryocytic thrombocytopenia, due to receive a stem cell transplant. The chain is assembled from TRBV11-2 and TRBJ2-5; the D gene assignment is ambiguous. The CDR3 amino acid sequence is: CASSRPDLNQETQYF. The DNA sequence follows: TGTGCCAGCAGCCGCCCGGATTTAAACCAAGAGACCCAGTACTTC.